Here is one TCR beta chain with its context. What this receptor recognizes is not known. It has no much larger one-base neighbor in the sample; base qualities were not kept. This specimen comes from a study of T-cell memory formation after mild COVID-19 (dated by TCRdb to the early 2020s). Study-wide context: Most TCR sequence clusters were specific to one of the two donors. In a couple of donors, T-cell clones that expanded and contracted after mild COVID-19 were followed by sequencing TCRalpha and TCRbeta repertoires longitudinally. Two young, previously healthy adult volunteers made up the cohort, one male and one female.

PBMCs were isolated by Ficoll-Paque density gradient centrifugation. The CDR3 spans 15 residues, from the cysteine through the phenylalanine. Just the 45-base CDR3 DNA is kept, in frame starting at base 1. At the junction V is shortened by 2 bases and J by 4 bases, with 12 bases in between. CDR1 and CDR2 (SGHNT, YYREEE) derive from the germline V gene (reference sequence). What the work shows at the level of the full study, not this receptor alone: Only a couple of mild cases were covered by the study, and larger cohorts that include severe cases with pre-infection samples were considered necessary. Contracting CD4+ clones were located mainly in the CM and EM memory subsets, whereas CD8+ clones were found to be enriched in EMRA. Clones contracting from day 15 to 85 had balanced CD4/CD8 phenotypes, while a second wave expanding from day 15 to 37 was biased towards CD4+. SARS-CoV-2 specificity of the second-wave clones peaking on day 37 was not confirmed. Some responding clones were found in pre-infection memory, which suggests that pre-existing cross-reactive memory T cells took part in the SARS-CoV-2 response.

Sequencer: Illumina NovaSeq 6000. TCRalpha and TCRbeta cDNA libraries were constructed by 5'RACE with constant-segment primers, with sample barcodes and unique molecular identifiers being introduced. Trizol reagent was used to extract RNA from every sample. The libraries were amplified in two PCR steps, and the second step added a second sample barcode and Illumina TruSeq adapters. The libraries were sequenced on an Illumina NovaSeq using 2 x 150 bp paired-end reads. As for the original processing: The reads were demultiplexed and collapsed into UMI-guided consensus sequences using migec v1.2.7. Using mixcr v2.1.11, the UMI consensuses were aligned to TRA and TRB V and J templates and assembled into clonotypes. Expanded or contracted clonotypes were those called significant by both edgeR and NoisET, with noise models trained on biological replicates. For edgeR calls, the thresholds were a false discovery rate-adjusted p below 0.01 and a log2 fold-change of 1. PCA with hierarchical clustering of max-normalized trajectories of the 1000 most abundant clonotypes was used as exploratory dynamics analysis. Separately sequenced CD4+ and CD8+ repertoires were used to assign a CD4 or CD8 phenotype to each responding clone. TCRdb handled the public reads itself, with Q25 trimming in fastp and clone calling in MiXCR, and kept productive beta chains. CDR3 protein sequences are deduplicated, and each keeps its most common genes and DNA. The V and J calls reflect TCRdb's pipeline rather than the authors' work. This sample gives 250,000 to 350,000 distinct CDR3 sequences in total; around a sixth of them show up just once. 22% of the sample rests with the top ten.

The sequence links TRBV5-4 to TRBJ2-2, with the D segment possibly TRBD1 or TRBD2, each aligning over 5 bases. The sequencing sample was made of PBMCs or a T cell subset sorted from them (not recorded which). This sequence was found in a young man who had mild COVID-19 (a few samples of this study predate the infection). The sample titles of this study are shuffled in the database, so cell type and time point are left out; the donor was told from shared clones. The DNA is as follows: TGTGCCAGCAGCTTAAGAGGGGTTGCCACCGGGGAGCTGTTTTTT. This encodes CASSLRGVATGELFF.